The 29 T cell receptor beta chains below come from one sample, sequenced in a study of regulatory T cells in long-lasting Graves disease. Through Arm-PCR of CDR3 regions and iRepertoire HTBI primers, TCR beta libraries were built. Using its own MiXCR run on the multiplex PCR reads, TCRdb lists one record per CDR3 protein. The sample includes roughly 500,000 distinct CDR3 sequences, about 13% of them seen just once. Regarding time point: newly diagnosed GD, antithyroid drugs for less than 3 months. PBMC-extracted RNA yielded the TCR library. These sequences were also reported in another study, on T cells in Graves' hyperthyroidism and ophthalmopathy.

Sequencing was performed on peripheral blood mononuclear cells (PBMCs), taken at new diagnosis, from a patient treated with antithyroid drugs. The source is a man aged 25-45 years with Graves disease.

The gene calls are TRBV10-2 and TRBJ2-7; 9 bases map to TRBD2. This CDR3 is built from 13 residues. CDR1 and CDR2 from the germline V gene are WSHSY and SAAADI. The ends lost 7 bases at V and 7 bases at J; junction bases unmatched: 8. The DNA of the CDR3 is TGCGCCAGCAACCCGGGACTAGCAAGGGAGCAGTACTTC. Residues: CASNPGLAREQYF.

This clonotype appeared many times. The V and J genes are TRBV10-1 and TRBJ2-7; TRBD1 matches 7 bases. The CDR3 loop spans 14 amino acids. Germline CDR1 WNHNN, CDR2 SYGVQD (reference sequence). V was clipped by 3 bases and J by 1 base; unmatched bases: 3. CDR3 in DNA: TGCGCCAGCAGTGACGGGGACAGATCCTACGAGCAGTACTTC. It yields the protein CASSDGDRSYEQYF.

There are a few counts of this clonotype. The gene calls are TRBV7-9 and TRBJ2-1, with 8 nucleotides matching TRBD2. This CDR3 has 12 amino acids. The V gene end was trimmed by 7 bases and the J gene end by 9 bases; junction bases not matched to a gene: 5. From germline, CDR1 is SEHNR and CDR2 FQNEAQ (reference sequence). The CDR3 loop is CASMGGRSEQFF. CDR3 bases: TGTGCCAGCATGGGCGGGAGGAGTGAGCAGTTCTTC.

This clonotype was picked up many times. The chain uses TRBV27 and TRBJ2-7; D possibly matches TRBD1 or TRBD2 (5 bases each). The ends were cut back, 6 bases at V and 2 bases at J, with 17 bases in the middle. CDR1 is MNHEY, CDR2 SMNVEV, per germline (reference sequence). CDR3 length: 15 residues. The CDR3 loop reads CASRLRGDGPYEQYF. As DNA, the CDR3 is TGTGCCAGCAGATTGAGAGGGGACGGACCCTACGAGCAGTACTTC.

The chain recombines TRBV24-1 with TRBJ1-2; D perhaps matches TRBD1 (5 bases). The CDR3 runs to 12 residues. Trimming pared 3 bases from V and 8 bases from J, leaving 9 bases between. Germline CDR1 reads KGHDR; CDR2 reads SFDVKD. CDR3 coding DNA: TGTGCCACCAGTGATCCTGGGGGAGGCTACACCTTC. Amino acid sequence: CATSDPGGGYTF.

As to this clonotype: A read error likely explains this, since a far larger clone differs by one base. The chain combines TRBV7-2 with TRBJ2-7; tentatively, D is TRBD1 (5 bases). Germline V gene sequence: CDR1 SGHTA, CDR2 FQGNSA. The CDR3 contains 13 residues. Here the CDR3 reads CASCQGRWYEQYF. DNA of the CDR3: TGCGCCAGCTGCCAGGGCAGGTGGTACGAGCAGTACTTC.

This clonotype was seen at least ten times. The rearrangement links TRBV29-1 to TRBJ2-2; D gene uncertain. The V gene's germline CDR1 is SQVTM and CDR2 ANQGSEA. The ends were cut back, 7 bases at V and 5 bases at J, with 11 bases in the middle. The CDR3 has 12 residues. CDR3 DNA: TGCAGCGCCGGCTTCGGGACCGGGGAGCTGTTTTTT. Translated: CSAGFGTGELFF.

This clonotype was counted at least ten times. V usage is TRBV2 and J usage is TRBJ2-3; D might be TRBD2 (6 bases). Germline lookup yields CDR1 SNHLY and CDR2 FYNNEI. Trimming removed 8 bases at V and 2 bases at J, with 14 bases between. CDR3 length: 14 residues. The CDR3 spells CASYTSLLTDTQYF. The CDR3 DNA reads as TGTGCCAGCTATACTAGCTTACTCACAGATACGCAGTATTTT.

This clonotype showed up just a few times. The chain has TRBV29-1 and TRBJ1-1; D perhaps matches TRBD1 (5 bases). The ends were cut back, 5 bases at V and 1 base at J, with 11 bases in the middle. Per germline, CDR1 SQVTM and CDR2 ANQGSEA. The CDR3 covers 13 residues. CDR3 in DNA: TGCAGCGTTACGAGGACACAGAACACTGAAGCTTTCTTT. Translating gives CSVTRTQNTEAFF. The full variable domain, rest sourced from reference TRBV29-1 and TRBJ1-1, is SAVISQKPSRDICQRGTSLTIQCQVDSQVTMMFWYRQQPGQSLTLIATANQGSEATYESGFVIDKFPISRPNLTFSTLTVSNMSPEDSSIYLCSVTRTQNTEAFFGQGTRLTVV.

This chain uses TRBV5-1 with TRBJ2-1; 8 nucleotides match TRBD2. The CDR3 sequence is 14 residues long. Germline CDR1 is SGHRS and CDR2 is YFSETQ. V gave up 0 bases and J gave up 10 bases; unmatched junction bases: 6. CDR3 nucleotide sequence: TGCGCCAGCAGCTTGGGTGTAGCGGGAAGCGAGCAGTTCTTC. Its protein product is CASSLGVAGSEQFF.

V and J are TRBV4-1 and TRBJ2-2; 7 bases map to TRBD2. This CDR3 spans 19 amino acids. The germline V gene encodes CDR1 MGHRA and CDR2 YSYEKL. Losses at the gene ends were 2 bases for V and 3 bases for J; bases not matched to a gene: 15. CDR3 in DNA: TGCGCCAGCAGCCAATGGGGGGTGCGAGCGGGAACTTACACCGGGGAGCTGTTTTTT. It codes for CASSQWGVRAGTYTGELFF.

CDR3 sequence: CAISQKGGMGNSPLHF. CDR3 coding DNA: TGTGCCATCAGTCAGAAAGGGGGAATGGGTAATTCACCCCTCCACTTT. V is TRBV10-3 and J is TRBJ1-6; the D gene is possibly TRBD1 (6 bases). The germline V gene encodes CDR1 ENHRY and CDR2 SYGVKD. The CDR3 has 16 amino acids. The V gene lost 5 bases and the J gene lost 6 bases, with 17 bases spanning the gap.

This clonotype was seen only a few times. The J gene is TRBJ2-5, the V gene TRBV6-1; 8 nucleotides line up with TRBD2. Germline V gene data show CDR1 as MNHNS and CDR2 as SASEGT. V dropped 6 bases and J dropped 0; count of bases not matched to a gene: 18. CDR3 length equals 19 residues. Here the CDR3 DNA reads TGTGCCAGCAGCTTACCCAGTGGAGCGGGAGAAGCCTACCAAGAGACCCAGTACTTC. Translation gives CASSLPSGAGEAYQETQYF.

This clonotype was recorded many times. The V call is TRBV6-1, the J call TRBJ2-7; 9 positions agree with TRBD2. There are 15 residues in the CDR3. Germline V CDR1 and CDR2: MNHNS, SASEGT. The J segment lost 6 bases and the V segment lost 2 bases, leaving 8 bases of the junction unmatched. CDR3 DNA sequence: TGTGCCAGCAGTGAACGGAATAGCGGGAGTCCCGAGCAGTACTTC. Its protein product is CASSERNSGSPEQYF.

Comment on this clonotype: A single base separates this from a much larger clone, so it may be a read error. The chain couples TRBV28 to TRBJ1-1, with D perhaps TRBD1 (6 bases). There are 15 residues in the CDR3. In germline, CDR1 is MDHEN, CDR2 SYDVKM. Between the trimmed V and J ends, which lost 5 bases and 4 bases, there was a span of 17 bases. CDR3 protein: CASSDNWGPRTEAFF. The DNA for the CDR3 is TGTGCCAGCAGTGACAATTGGGGGCCTCGCACTGAAGCTTTCTTT.

The J gene is TRBJ2-6, the V gene TRBV12-3 or TRBV12-4, with TRBD1 matching 7 bases. V lost 7 bases to trimming and J lost 0 bases; unmatched junction nucleotides: 3. The CDR3 spans 15 residues. The CDR3 region has the DNA TGTGCCAGCACCGGGACAGACTCTGGGGCCAACGTCCTGACTTTC. It translates to CASTGTDSGANVLTF.

Only a few counts were recorded for this clonotype. The genes are TRBV9 and TRBJ1-1, with 7 bases that match TRBD1. The V segment lost 3 bases and the J segment 11 bases; nucleotides outside the gene matches: 16. Looked up from germline, CDR1 is SGDLS and CDR2 is YYNGEE. This CDR3 has 15 residues. CDR3 loop: CASSGGQSPRRGAFF. The CDR3 DNA is TGTGCCAGCAGCGGGGGACAGTCACCTCGGAGGGGGGCTTTCTTT. The complete variable domain, with remaining parts taken from reference TRBV9 and TRBJ1-1, reads DSGVTQTPKHLITATGQRVTLRCSPRSGDLSVYWYQQSLDQGLQFLIQYYNGEERAKGNILERFSAQQFPDLHSELNLSSLELGDSALYFCASSGGQSPRRGAFFGQGTRLTVV.

As concerns this clonotype: Since a much larger clone is just one base distant, this may be a read error. V and J are TRBV7-6 and TRBJ2-5; D gene uncertain. The CDR3 has 12 residues. The V gene's germline CDR1 is SGHVS and CDR2 FNYEAQ. CDR3 sequence reads: CASRSFQETPYF. The CDR3 DNA follows: TGTGCCAGCAGGTCATTTCAAGAGACCCCGTACTTC. Full variable domain (missing parts from reference TRBV7-6 and TRBJ2-5): GAGVSQSPRYKVTKRGQDVALRCDPISGHVSLYWYRQALGQGPEFLTYFNYEAQQDKSGLPNDRFSAERPEGSISTLTIQRTEQRDSAMYRCASRSFQETPYFGPGTRLLVL.

At least ten counts were recorded for this clonotype. The chain couples TRBV20-1 to TRBJ1-1; 8 bases agree with TRBD1. V lost 5 bases, J lost 11 bases, and 7 bases stayed unmatched. The CDR3 consists of 11 residues. The germline V gene encodes CDR1 DFQATT and CDR2 SNEGSKA (reference sequence). The CDR3 DNA is TGCAGTGCTGCTAACAGGGGGGTCGCTTTCTTT. It codes for CSAANRGVAFF.

As for this clonotype: A much more abundant neighbour one base away suggests this may be a read error. The chain combines TRBV6-5 with TRBJ2-2; 11 bases line up with TRBD2. Germline V CDR1 and CDR2: MNHEY, SVGAGI. After removal of 4 bases from V and 4 bases from J, the junction contained 5 bases not matched to a gene. CDR3 length: 16 residues. The CDR3 region is CASSCLTSGGTGELFF. The CDR3 DNA is TGTGCCAGCAGTTGCCTCACTAGCGGGGGCACCGGGGAGCTGTTTTTT.

As for this clonotype: This could be a read error, since a much larger clone is one nucleotide away. J is TRBJ2-1 and V is TRBV6-5; TRBD2 matches 10 bases. The CDR3 has 16 amino acids. Germline-derived CDR1 and CDR2 are MNHEY and SVGAGI. The CDR3 region is CASSYSWLAGAGERFF. The CDR3 nucleotides read TGTGCCAGCAGTTACTCGTGGCTAGCGGGAGCGGGTGAGCGGTTCTTC.

This clonotype was seen at least ten times. The chain links TRBV20-1 to TRBJ2-3; the D gene could be TRBD1 or TRBD2 (5 bases each). CDR3 length equals 15 residues. Per germline, CDR1 DFQATT and CDR2 SNEGSKA (reference sequence). Trimming removed 3 bases at V and 6 bases at J, with 19 bases between. The CDR3 nucleotides are TGCAGTGCTAGGAGTATAGGGACCTCCGTGGATACGCAGTATTTT. The encoded protein is CSARSIGTSVDTQYF.

The chain is built from TRBV20-1 and TRBJ2-7, with 11 bases that match TRBD2. Germline loops: CDR1 DFQATT, CDR2 SNEGSKA (reference sequence). V lost 4 bases to trimming and J lost 6 bases; unmatched junction nucleotides: 2. The CDR3 runs 12 residues. CDR3 sequence (DNA): TGCAGTGCTACGACTAGCGGGACCGAGCAGTACTTC. It is translated as CSATTSGTEQYF.

At least ten counts were recorded for this clonotype. The rearrangement uses TRBV7-2 and TRBJ1-2; the match to TRBD1 covers 11 bases. The CDR3 loop spans 15 amino acids. Looked up from germline, CDR1 is SGHTA and CDR2 is FQGNSA. Trimming removed 5 bases from V and 4 bases from J; junction bases left unmatched: 6. The CDR3 DNA follows: TGTGCCAGCAGCCCGGACAGGGGGCGGGTCTATGGCTACACCTTC. Its translation: CASSPDRGRVYGYTF.

This clonotype has at least ten counts. This sequence joins TRBV12-3 or TRBV12-4 and TRBJ2-2; D might be TRBD2 (6 bases). Trimming pared 0 bases from V and 6 bases from J, leaving 17 bases between. The length of the CDR3 is 17 residues. This CDR3 reads CASSLAASLEGAGELFF. The CDR3 bases are TGTGCCAGCAGTTTAGCCGCGTCGCTGGAGGGTGCCGGGGAGCTGTTTTTT.

This clonotype was seen ten or more times. The chain links TRBV20-1 to TRBJ2-5, with no clear D. The CDR3 runs to 15 residues. V lost 5 bases and J lost 1, with 17 bases in between. Germline-derived CDR1 and CDR2 are DFQATT and SNEGSKA (reference sequence). The CDR3 coding sequence is TGCAGTGCTTGGGATGGCGGAGAGGCCCAAGAGACCCAGTACTTC. It translates to CSAWDGGEAQETQYF.

The J gene is TRBJ1-1, the V gene TRBV19; TRBD1 is a possible D gene (6 bases). V was cut by 7 bases and J by 4 bases, with 13 bases left in between. The CDR3 length is 13 residues. Germline CDR1 LNHDA, CDR2 SQIVND (reference sequence). Here the CDR3 reads CASTRDTVTEAFF. The CDR3 DNA reads as TGTGCCAGTACGCGGGACACCGTCACTGAAGCTTTCTTT.

This clonotype was seen a handful of times. A much larger clone lies one base from this, so it may be a read error. The chain has TRBV30 and TRBJ1-1; D is ambiguous. The germline CDR1 and CDR2 sequences are GTSNPN and SVGIG (reference sequence). The CDR3 runs 14 residues. CDR3: CAWSSIRGSTEALF. The DNA of the CDR3 is TGTGCCTGGAGTTCGATCCGCGGGAGCACTGAAGCTCTCTTT.

The gene calls are TRBV4-1 and TRBJ1-2; 7 bases agree with TRBD1. From germline, CDR1 is MGHRA and CDR2 YSYEKL. V was pared by 4 bases and J by 0 bases, with 8 bases of the junction left unmatched. The CDR3 extends over 16 amino acids. CDR3 DNA: TGCGCCAGCAGCCGGGGAGGGGACAGAGCTAACTATGGCTACACCTTC. It yields the protein CASSRGGDRANYGYTF.